These 15 T cell receptor beta chains were sequenced from one sample in a study of blood T cells in healthy people across ages. The second PCR ran about 6 to 11 cycles with a sample-barcoded 5' primer and J-beta primers. A single record per CDR3 protein comes from TCRdb applying MiXCR to the 5' RACE reads. This repertoire shows fewer than 2 million distinct CDR3 sequences, about 39% found once; its top ten account for under 30%. Specimen: blood. All receptors come from a human donor in good health.

This clonotype was seen once. The CDR3 DNA reads as TGTGCCAGCAGCCCTGAGGCCGGGGAGACCCAGTACTTC. Its translation is CASSPEAGETQYF. The rearrangement links TRBV5-6 to TRBJ2-5, with unresolved D. Germline V gives CDR1 SGHDT, CDR2 YYEEEE. This CDR3 is built from 13 residues. The germline V and J ends were trimmed by 4 bases and 5 bases, with 12 bases remaining between them.

The rearrangement uses TRBV5-5 and TRBJ2-5; 8 nucleotides match TRBD1. The trim removed 4 bases at V and 7 bases at J, leaving 15 bases unmatched. This CDR3 is built from 16 residues. Germline-derived CDR1 and CDR2 are SGHKS and YYEKEE (reference sequence). The CDR3 loop reads CASSLPDRVDSGTQYF. In DNA form, the CDR3 reads TGTGCCAGCAGCCTCCCGGACAGGGTAGATAGCGGGACCCAGTACTTC.

This clonotype was recorded a few times. The chain uses TRBV28 and TRBJ2-1, with 8 bases fitting TRBD2. CDR1 is MDHEN, CDR2 SYDVKM, per germline. This CDR3 spans 17 amino acids. Trimming removed 5 bases from V and 5 bases from J; junction bases left unmatched: 14. In DNA, the CDR3 is TGTGCCAGCAGTGACCCTGGGAGCGGGGGCCGAAACAATGAGCAGTTCTTC. Translation: CASSDPGSGGRNNEQFF. Combining the CDR3 with reference TRBV28 and TRBJ2-1 gives the whole variable domain DVKVTQSSRYLVKRTGEKVFLECVQDMDHENMFWYRQDPGLGLRLIYFSYDVKMKEKGDIPEGYSVSREKKERFSLILESASTNQTSMYLCASSDPGSGGRNNEQFFGPGTRLTVL.

This clonotype occurred a few times. This chain joins TRBV12-3 or TRBV12-4 and TRBJ2-3, with TRBD2 matching 12 bases. The CDR3 consists of 17 residues. V lost 5 bases and J lost 0; bases outside the gene matches: 6. Here the CDR3 reads CASSPGLAGLSTDTQYF. The CDR3 DNA reads TGTGCCAGCAGTCCAGGACTAGCGGGACTTAGCACAGATACGCAGTATTTT.

J is TRBJ2-2 and V is TRBV7-3; 9 bases map to TRBD1. V trimming: 5 bases; J trimming: 3 bases; junction bases outside the gene matches: 4. CDR3 length: 15 residues. Germline V gene data show CDR1 as SGHTA and CDR2 as FQGTGA. The CDR3 loop reads CASSTTGGYTGELFF. In DNA, the CDR3 is TGTGCCAGCAGCACTACAGGGGGCTACACCGGGGAGCTGTTTTTT.

This clonotype was found once. The chain has TRBV7-9 and TRBJ2-4; tentatively, D is TRBD1 (6 bases). Germline V gene data show CDR1 as SEHNR and CDR2 as FQNEAQ (reference sequence). Trimming pared 5 bases from V and 5 bases from J, leaving 19 bases between. CDR3 size: 16 residues. CDR3 loop: CASSLIGQTLENIQYF. In DNA, the CDR3 is TGTGCCAGCAGCCTAATCGGACAGACCCTCGAAAACATTCAGTACTTC. The variable domain in full, with the rest retrieved from reference TRBV7-9 and TRBJ2-4, is DTGVSQNPRHKITKRGQNVTFRCDPISEHNRLYWYRQTLGQGPEFLTYFQNEAQLEKSRLLSDRFSAERPKGSFSTLEIQRTEQGDSAMYLCASSLIGQTLENIQYFGAGTRLSVL.

This clonotype has more than one count but fewer than ten. The chain combines TRBV6-2 or TRBV6-3 with TRBJ1-2, with D hard to call. CDR1 and CDR2 from the germline V gene are MNHEY and SVGEGT. The CDR3 has 11 amino acids. V was cut by 10 bases and J by 1 base, with 7 bases left in between. Written as DNA, the CDR3 is TGTGCCACCCAGCTTAACTATGGCTACACCTTC. It encodes CATQLNYGYTF.

This clonotype was detected a few times. The chain employs TRBV6-4 and TRBJ2-2; D not resolved. V lost 6 bases and J 4 bases, leaving 12 bases between the germline ends. CDR1 is MRHNA and CDR2 is SNTAGT in the germline V gene. CDR3 size: 14 residues. The CDR3 is CASSIDPSTGELFF. CDR3 bases: TGTGCCAGCAGCATAGACCCCTCCACCGGGGAGCTGTTTTTT.

In this sample, this clonotype turned up many times. This chain connects TRBV7-9 to TRBJ2-7; 9 positions agree with TRBD1. The CDR3 is 17 residues long. The V segment lost 4 bases and the J segment 3 bases; nucleotides outside the gene matches: 13. Germline loops: CDR1 SEHNR, CDR2 FQNEAQ (reference sequence). The DNA for the CDR3 is TGTGCCAGCAGCTCGAGGGAAGGGACAGGGAATTACTACGAGCAGTACTTC. This encodes CASSSREGTGNYYEQYF. The complete variable domain, with remaining parts taken from reference TRBV7-9 and TRBJ2-7, reads DTGVSQNPRHKITKRGQNVTFRCDPISEHNRLYWYRQTLGQGPEFLTYFQNEAQLEKSRLLSDRFSAERPKGSFSTLEIQRTEQGDSAMYLCASSSREGTGNYYEQYFGPGTRLTVT.

V usage is TRBV20-1 and J usage is TRBJ2-6, with D unclear. CDR3 length equals 15 residues. Trimming cost V 5 bases and J 1 base, with 12 bases left between them. Germline lookup yields CDR1 DFQATT and CDR2 SNEGSKA (reference sequence). CDR3 bases: TGCAGTGCTCGGAGAATAGGTTCTGGGGCCAACGTCCTGACTTTC. It is translated as CSARRIGSGANVLTF.

The chain carries TRBV20-1 and TRBJ2-1; maybe TRBD2 (6 bases). The CDR3 covers 14 residues. Trimming shortened V by 6 bases and J by 3 bases, and 15 bases separated the two germline ends. The germline gives CDR1 DFQATT, CDR2 SNEGSKA (reference sequence). As DNA, the CDR3 is TGCAGTGCCCCCCCGGGGGTCCTCTACAATGAGCAGTTCTTC. Residues: CSAPPGVLYNEQFF.

This clonotype appeared a few times. The rearrangement joins TRBV7-2 to TRBJ1-6, with a possible D match to TRBD1 (6 bases). CDR1 and CDR2 from the germline V gene are SGHTA and FQGNSA. The CDR3 is 17 amino acids. V was pared by 5 bases and J by 1 base, with 15 bases between. CDR3 loop: CASSTPRGTSYNSPLHF. CDR3 nucleotides: TGTGCCAGCAGCACACCGAGGGGGACTTCCTATAATTCACCCCTCCACTTT.

The V call is TRBV7-6, the J call TRBJ2-1, with D perhaps matching TRBD1 or TRBD2 (6 bases each). The germline V gene encodes CDR1 SGHVS and CDR2 FNYEAQ. There are 16 residues in the CDR3. In DNA, the CDR3 is TGTGCTAGCGGCTTAGCGCCAGGGGAGGTGTACAATGAGCAGTTCTTC. Its protein is CASGLAPGEVYNEQFF.

This clonotype was counted ten times or more. The chain uses TRBV20-1 and TRBJ2-3; TRBD2 matches at 9 bases. The CDR3 loop spans 15 amino acids. The V and J ends lost 2 bases and 5 bases, in that order; junction bases with no gene match: 8. Germline loops: CDR1 DFQATT, CDR2 SNEGSKA (reference sequence). The CDR3 coding sequence is TGCAGTGCTAGAAGCGGGGGGCAAGTAGTAGATACGCAGTATTTT. Encoded protein: CSARSGGQVVDTQYF.

This clonotype occurred a few times. The chain carries TRBV6-1 and TRBJ2-5; 7 positions match TRBD2. The V gene end was trimmed by 4 bases and the J gene end by 5 bases; junction bases not matched to a gene: 7. The CDR3 is 14 residues long. Germline values: CDR1 MNHNS, CDR2 SASEGT. This CDR3 is CASSALGGVETQYF. The CDR3 DNA is TGTGCCAGCAGTGCCCTTGGGGGGGTTGAGACCCAGTACTTC.